Listed below are T cell receptor beta chains from one sample, sequenced in a study of patients with pleural tuberculosis. One entry per CDR3 protein results from TCRdb running MiXCR on the reads. The sample has tens of thousands of distinct CDR3 sequences; 5.5% to 8% are singletons. The origin of the receptors is a human donor with pleural tuberculosis. The conserved cysteine and the conserved F or W are not part of the CDR3 here.

V	J	CDR3
TRBV6-9	TRBJ1-1	ASSYATGEGRTEAF
TRBV11-2	TRBJ2-3	ASSPRAYTDTQY
TRBV25-1	TRBJ1-1	ASSELWGAAAF
TRBV7-6	TRBJ2-1	ASSLRASYNEQF
TRBV11-2	TRBJ2-3	ASSLDRGTDTQY
TRBV20-1	TRBJ2-3	SASGRAYDTQY
TRBV20-1	TRBJ1-2	SAYVGAGGDGYT
TRBV13	TRBJ1-1	ASSFNREGDWGAF
TRBV27	TRBJ1-1	ASCRGSGGSTEAF
TRBV19	TRBJ1-5	ASSLTGWGNNQPQH
TRBV2	TRBJ1-1	ASSARDTEAF
TRBV29-1	TRBJ2-1	SVGGGSSYNEQF
TRBV19	TRBJ1-1	ASSIAVQETEAF
TRBV11-1	TRBJ1-5	ASSSGTGGLPQH
TRBV29-1	TRBJ2-1	SVGGNRYNEQF
TRBV24-1	TRBJ2-1	ATSPKRGVLTMEQF
TRBV29-1	TRBJ2-1	SPREREGNEQF
TRBV11-1	TRBJ2-1	ASSFAGASSYNEQF
TRBV18	TRBJ2-1	ASGLAGTSEQF
TRBV2	TRBJ2-7	ASSEAPGTYEQY
TRBV20-1	TRBJ2-7	SAVPGLAGEQY
TRBV6-2/TRBV6-3	TRBJ1-1	ASSYSGQGGTEAF
TRBV19	TRBJ1-2	ASSPGTPGRPGGYT
TRBV10-3	TRBJ1-1	AISAMGQGNPEAF
TRBV15	TRBJ1-2	ATSRDWDRDYGYT
TRBV29-1	TRBJ2-5	SVEEGAPETQY
TRBV11-2	TRBJ1-1	ASSWLNTEAF
TRBV3-1	TRBJ2-7	ASRLAGGYEQY
TRBV21-1	TRBJ2-1	ASSTTQGPYNEQF